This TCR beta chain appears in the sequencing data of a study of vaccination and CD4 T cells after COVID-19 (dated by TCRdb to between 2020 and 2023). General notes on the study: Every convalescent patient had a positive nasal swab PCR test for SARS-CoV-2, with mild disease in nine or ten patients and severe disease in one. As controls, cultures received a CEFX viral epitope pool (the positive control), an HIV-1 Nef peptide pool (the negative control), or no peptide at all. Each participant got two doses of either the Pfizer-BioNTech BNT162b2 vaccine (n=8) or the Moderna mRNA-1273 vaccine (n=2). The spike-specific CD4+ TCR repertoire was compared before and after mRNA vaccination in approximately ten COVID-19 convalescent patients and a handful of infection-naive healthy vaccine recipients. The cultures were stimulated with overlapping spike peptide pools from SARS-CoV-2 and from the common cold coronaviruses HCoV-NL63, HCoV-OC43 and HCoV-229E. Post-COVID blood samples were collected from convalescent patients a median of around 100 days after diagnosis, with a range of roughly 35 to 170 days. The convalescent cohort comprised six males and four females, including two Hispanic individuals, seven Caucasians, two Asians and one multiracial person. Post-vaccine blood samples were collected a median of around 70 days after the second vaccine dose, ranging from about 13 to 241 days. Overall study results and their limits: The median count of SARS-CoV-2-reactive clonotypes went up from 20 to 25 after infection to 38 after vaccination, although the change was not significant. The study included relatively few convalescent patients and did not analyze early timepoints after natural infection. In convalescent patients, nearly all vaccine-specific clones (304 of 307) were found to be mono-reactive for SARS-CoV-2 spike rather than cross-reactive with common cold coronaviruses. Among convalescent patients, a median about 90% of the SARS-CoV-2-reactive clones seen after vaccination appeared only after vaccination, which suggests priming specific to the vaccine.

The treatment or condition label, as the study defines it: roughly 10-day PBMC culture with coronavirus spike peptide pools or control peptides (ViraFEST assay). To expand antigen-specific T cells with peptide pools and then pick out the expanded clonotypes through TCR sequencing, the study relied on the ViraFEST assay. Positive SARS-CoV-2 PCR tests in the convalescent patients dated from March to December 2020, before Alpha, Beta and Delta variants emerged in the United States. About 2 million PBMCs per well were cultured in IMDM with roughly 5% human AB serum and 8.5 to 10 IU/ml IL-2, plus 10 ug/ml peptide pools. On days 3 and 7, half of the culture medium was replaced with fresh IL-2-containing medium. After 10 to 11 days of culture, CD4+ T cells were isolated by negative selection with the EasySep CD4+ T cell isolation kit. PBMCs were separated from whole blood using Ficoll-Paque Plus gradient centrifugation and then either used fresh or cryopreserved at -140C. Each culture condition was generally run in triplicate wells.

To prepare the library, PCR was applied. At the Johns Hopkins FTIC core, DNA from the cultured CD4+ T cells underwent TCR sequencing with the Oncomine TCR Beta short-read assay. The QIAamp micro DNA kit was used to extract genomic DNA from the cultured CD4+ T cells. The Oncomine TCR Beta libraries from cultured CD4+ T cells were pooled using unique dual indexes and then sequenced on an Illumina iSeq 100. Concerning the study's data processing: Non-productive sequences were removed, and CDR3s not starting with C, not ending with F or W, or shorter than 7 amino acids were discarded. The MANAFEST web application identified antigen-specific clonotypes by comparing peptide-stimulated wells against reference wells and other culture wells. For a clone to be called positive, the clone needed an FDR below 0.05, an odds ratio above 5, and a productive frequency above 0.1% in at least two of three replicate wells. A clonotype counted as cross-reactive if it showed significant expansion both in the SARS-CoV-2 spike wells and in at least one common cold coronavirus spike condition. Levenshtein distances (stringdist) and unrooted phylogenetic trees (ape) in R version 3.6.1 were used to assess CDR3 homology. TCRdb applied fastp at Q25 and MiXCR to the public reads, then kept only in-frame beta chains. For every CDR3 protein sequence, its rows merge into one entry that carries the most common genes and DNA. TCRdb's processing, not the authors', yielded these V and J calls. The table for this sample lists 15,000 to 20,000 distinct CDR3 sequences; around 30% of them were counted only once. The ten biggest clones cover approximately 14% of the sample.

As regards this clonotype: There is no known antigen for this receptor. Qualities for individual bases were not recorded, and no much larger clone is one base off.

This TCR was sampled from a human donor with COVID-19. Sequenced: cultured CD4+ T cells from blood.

The DNA is as follows: TGTGCCAGCAGCCGCCGACAGGGGATGGCCGGGGAGCTGTTTTTT. This sequence encodes CASSRRQGMAGELFF. The rearranged chain carries TRBV21-1 and TRBJ2-2; TRBD1 was called by the table and not checked on the DNA. TRBV21-1 is tagged as a pseudogene. The CDR3 starts with the cysteine, ends with the phenylalanine, and has 15 residues. This entry keeps only the CDR3 DNA: 45 bases, framed from base 1.